The 12 T cell receptor beta chains in this list originate from one sample, sequenced in a study of cytomegalovirus exposure and HLA in healthy donors. 13 Jbeta primers and 60 Vbeta primers were used for the PCR. Some clones are missing from TCRdb's copy, which holds only in-frame ones; the method was immunoSEQ multiplex PCR. The data hold about 170,000 clones, with almost 75% observed a single time. What was sequenced was PBMCs. These receptors all come from a woman younger than 35 in good health and CMV-seropositive.

This sequence joins TRBV19 and TRBJ1-1; D call uncertain. From germline, CDR1 is LNHDA and CDR2 SQIVND (reference sequence). The CDR3 is made up of 13 amino acids. Deletions cut 5 bases from V and 1 base from J, with 8 bases between. CDR3: CASSLVGNTEAFF. The CDR3 bases are TGTGCCAGTAGTCTTGTCGGGAACACTGAAGCTTTCTTT. Complete variable domain (other parts from reference TRBV19 and TRBJ1-1): DGGITQSPKYLFRKEGQNVTLSCEQNLNHDAMYWYRQDPGQGLRLIYYSQIVNDFQKGDIAEGYSVSREKKESFPLTVTSAQKNPTAFYLCASSLVGNTEAFFGQGTRLTVV.

V usage is TRBV11-2 and J usage is TRBJ2-1; TRBD2 matches 10 bases. This CDR3 comprises 12 residues. The V gene end was trimmed by 7 bases and the J gene end by 12 bases; junction bases not matched to a gene: 6. CDR1 is SGHAT and CDR2 is FQNNGV in the germline V gene. The DNA of the CDR3 is TGTGCCAGCAATCAGCGGGGGGGCGTGCAGTTCTTC. Its translation is CASNQRGGVQFF.

The chain combines TRBV7-9 with TRBJ2-5; 10 bases agree with TRBD1. There are 16 residues in the CDR3. Trimming took 5 bases from V and 7 from J; bases not matched to a gene: 13. Germline V CDR1 and CDR2: SEHNR, FQNEAQ (reference sequence). The CDR3 loop reads CASSHPIDRGRVTQYF. The CDR3, as DNA: TGTGCCAGCAGCCACCCCATCGACAGGGGGCGCGTGACCCAGTACTTC.

This clone was seen only once. The rearrangement joins TRBV5-1 to TRBJ1-2; 11 bases line up with TRBD1. The CDR3 runs 14 residues. With V trimmed by 4 bases and J by 7 bases, 6 bases remained unmatched. The germline V gene encodes CDR1 SGHRS and CDR2 YFSETQ. The CDR3 sequence is CASSPDRGQFGYTF. In nucleotides, the CDR3 is TGCGCCAGCAGCCCGGACAGGGGGCAATTTGGCTACACCTTC.

The chain has TRBV11-2 and TRBJ1-1, with 7 nucleotides matching TRBD1. Germline-derived CDR1 and CDR2 are SGHAT and FQNNGV. V dropped 5 bases and J dropped 1; count of bases not matched to a gene: 1. The CDR3 covers 13 residues. DNA of the CDR3: TGTGCCAGCAGCCGGGACAGGAACACTGAAGCTTTCTTT. Its translation: CASSRDRNTEAFF. Complete variable domain (other parts from reference TRBV11-2 and TRBJ1-1): EAGVAQSPRYKIIEKRQSVAFWCNPISGHATLYWYQQILGQGPKLLIQFQNNGVVDDSQLPKDRFSAERLKGVDSTLKIQPAKLEDSAVYLCASSRDRNTEAFFGQGTRLTVV.

The chain is built from TRBV5-5 and TRBJ1-3; TRBD1 might be the D (6 bases). The V end was cut by 4 bases, the J end by 3 bases, with 14 bases between. The germline V gene has CDR1 SGHKS and CDR2 YYEKEE (reference sequence). The CDR3 spans 15 residues. In DNA form, the CDR3 reads TGTGCCAGCAGCCGGGAGGGGGGTTTTGGAAACACCATATATTTT. Protein sequence: CASSREGGFGNTIYF. Complete variable domain (other parts from reference TRBV5-5 and TRBJ1-3): DAGVTQSPTHLIKTRGQQVTLRCSPISGHKSVSWYQQVLGQGPQFIFQYYEKEERGRGNFPDRFSARQFPNYSSELNVNALLLGDSALYLCASSREGGFGNTIYFGEGSWLTVV.

This clone was found a few times. The J gene is TRBJ1-5, the V gene TRBV7-2; 8 bases match TRBD1. The CDR3 has 14 residues. CDR1 and CDR2 (germline): SGHTA, FQGNSA. Trimming cost V 4 bases and J 5 bases; bases outside gene matches: 4. The CDR3 region is CASSSDRGHQPQHF. The DNA of the CDR3 is TGTGCCAGCAGCTCCGACAGGGGACATCAGCCCCAGCATTTT. The full variable domain, in which reference TRBV7-2 and TRBJ1-5 provide the parts outside the CDR3, is GAGVSQSPSNKVTEKGKDVELRCDPISGHTALYWYRQSLGQGLEFLIYFQGNSAPDKSGLPSDRFSAERTGGSVSTLTIQRTQQEDSAVYLCASSSDRGHQPQHFGDGTRLSIL.

Only a few counts were recorded for this clone. The chain has TRBV4-2 and TRBJ2-5; TRBD1 matches at 10 bases. Germline V gene data show CDR1 as LGHNA and CDR2 as YNFKEQ. With V trimmed by 4 bases and J by 5 bases, 7 bases remained unmatched. The CDR3 length is 15 residues. The CDR3 DNA reads as TGTGCCAGCAGCCTGGACAGGGGGTTTCGGGAGACCCAGTACTTC. Its protein product is CASSLDRGFRETQYF.

The chain combines TRBV5-6 with TRBJ2-5; D uncertain. CDR3 length: 11 amino acids. Trimming stripped 3 bases from V and 13 bases from J, with 13 bases between. Per germline, CDR1 SGHDT and CDR2 YYEEEE. CDR3 DNA: TGTGCCAGCAGCTCTTCGACTTCGTTGTACTTC. The encoded protein is CASSSSTSLYF.

This chain links TRBV6-6 with TRBJ1-2; the match to TRBD1 covers 7 bases. Germline values: CDR1 MNHNY, CDR2 SVGAGI (reference sequence). The CDR3 runs to 14 residues. V dropped 8 bases and J dropped 4; count of bases not matched to a gene: 10. CDR3 nucleotide sequence: TGTGCCAGCCGCGACGAGGGGGCTAGCTATGGCTACACCTTC. Translating gives CASRDEGASYGYTF.

This chain links TRBV4-2 with TRBJ2-7, with 9 bases that match TRBD2. Germline assignment: CDR1 LGHNA and CDR2 YNFKEQ. The V segment lost 4 bases and the J segment 1 base; nucleotides outside the gene matches: 8. The CDR3 has 16 amino acids. The CDR3 loop reads CASSRRVAGESYEQYF. For the CDR3, the DNA is TGTGCCAGCAGCCGCCGGGTAGCGGGGGAATCCTACGAGCAGTACTTC.

The V gene is TRBV30, the J gene TRBJ1-5; possible D gene TRBD1, 5 bases. CDR1 and CDR2 from the germline V gene are GTSNPN and SVGIG (reference sequence). The length of the CDR3 is 13 residues. Trimming pared 2 bases from V and 6 bases from J, leaving 11 bases between. This CDR3 is CAWSIKGLQPQHF. CDR3 in DNA: TGTGCCTGGAGTATCAAGGGACTTCAGCCCCAGCATTTT.